Presented here are 9 T cell receptor beta chains from one specimen sequenced in a study of CD8 T cells in ankylosing spondylitis. TCRdb passed the 5' RACE reads through MiXCR, listing each CDR3 protein once. The sample includes about 240,000 distinct CDR3 sequences, 7.5% to 9% of them seen just once. The sample taken for sequencing was blood, either unsorted or a sorted T cell fraction (not recorded which). These receptors all come from a male donor with ankylosing spondylitis or in good health (not recorded which).

This clonotype came up many times. This chain links TRBV5-6 with TRBJ1-4; D is uncertain. The germline V gene encodes CDR1 SGHDT and CDR2 YYEEEE. CDR3 length: 14 amino acids. Trimming stripped 2 bases from V and 0 bases from J, with 5 bases between. The CDR3 loop reads CASSLQATNEKLFF. The CDR3 region has the DNA TGTGCCAGCAGCTTACAAGCAACTAATGAAAAACTGTTTTTT.

This clonotype appeared many times. This rearrangement joins TRBV5-5 to TRBJ2-2; 11 nucleotides match TRBD1. With 4 bases clipped from V and 2 bases from J, the junction kept 7 bases outside the gene matches. Germline V gives CDR1 SGHKS, CDR2 YYEKEE (reference sequence). The CDR3 consists of 17 residues. The CDR3 DNA follows: TGTGCCAGCAGCAAGGACAGGGGGCGATCAAACACCGGGGAGCTGTTTTTT. This encodes CASSKDRGRSNTGELFF.

This clonotype was counted many times. This chain links TRBV7-9 with TRBJ1-1; 10 bases match TRBD1. The CDR3 has 15 amino acids. Losses at the gene ends were 5 bases for V and 1 base for J; bases not matched to a gene: 4. Germline CDR1 and CDR2: SEHNR and FQNEAQ (reference sequence). CDR3 residues: CASSRTGGANTEAFF. CDR3 nucleotide sequence: TGTGCCAGCAGCCGGACAGGGGGGGCGAACACTGAAGCTTTCTTT.

This clonotype has a count of ten or more. The chain has TRBV12-3 or TRBV12-4 and TRBJ2-7; no firm D call. V was shortened by 6 bases and J by 2 bases, with 14 bases between the two germline ends. The CDR3 spans 14 residues. CDR3 amino acids: CASSPPPDTYEQYF. The CDR3 DNA follows: TGTGCCAGCAGCCCTCCCCCAGACACCTACGAGCAGTACTTC.

For this clonotype: A much larger clone differs by one base, so this may be a read error. The chain joins TRBV4-2 to TRBJ2-7; TRBD1 agrees at 7 bases. Germline-derived CDR1 and CDR2 are LGHNA and YNFKEQ. This CDR3 spans 13 amino acids. J lost 6 bases, V lost 4 bases, and 6 bases had no gene match. CDR3: CASSPGQNCEQYF. CDR3 DNA sequence: TGTGCCAGCAGCCCGGGACAGAACTGCGAGCAGTACTTC.

V gene TRBV5-6 combines with J gene TRBJ2-7, with 10 bases aligning to TRBD1. This CDR3 has 16 residues. Germline values: CDR1 SGHDT, CDR2 YYEEEE. The V segment lost 4 bases and the J segment 3 bases; nucleotides outside the gene matches: 10. The CDR3 sequence: CASSPERQGAIYEQYF. CDR3 nucleotides: TGTGCCAGCAGCCCAGAAAGACAGGGGGCGATCTACGAGCAGTACTTC.

This clonotype was picked up many times. The chain combines TRBV10-3 with TRBJ2-2, with 9 bases fitting TRBD1. Germline trimming cut 2 bases from V and 4 bases from J; bases unmatched to any gene: 8. Germline loops: CDR1 ENHRY, CDR2 SYGVKD. This CDR3 comprises 17 residues. The CDR3 is CAISEPGQGRSTGELFF. CDR3 sequence (DNA): TGTGCCATCAGTGAGCCGGGACAGGGAAGAAGCACCGGGGAGCTGTTTTTT.

This clonotype came up many times. V usage is TRBV7-2 and J usage is TRBJ1-1; 8 positions agree with TRBD1. CDR1 and CDR2 (germline): SGHTA, FQGNSA. This CDR3 has 13 residues. Unmatched junction bases numbered 5, after V lost 3 bases and J lost 8 bases. CDR3 residues: CASSFRQGREAFF. The CDR3 bases are TGTGCCAGCAGCTTCCGACAGGGGCGGGAAGCTTTCTTT.

This clonotype occurred a few times. V is TRBV5-1 and J is TRBJ2-7; the match to TRBD1 covers 9 bases. The CDR3 loop spans 15 amino acids. V lost 2 bases and J lost 1; bases outside the gene matches: 4. CDR1 and CDR2 (germline): SGHRS, YFSETQ. The CDR3 bases are TGCGCCAGCAGCTTATACAGGGGGCAGTCCTACGAGCAGTACTTC. This translates into CASSLYRGQSYEQYF. The complete variable domain, with remaining parts taken from reference TRBV5-1 and TRBJ2-7, reads KAGVTQTPRYLIKTRGQQVTLSCSPISGHRSVSWYQQTPGQGLQFLFEYFSETQRNKGNFPGRFSGRQFSNSRSEMNVSTLELGDSALYLCASSLYRGQSYEQYFGPGTRLTVT.